This T cell receptor (beta chain) came from a study of Ad26.COV2.S vaccination and SARS-CoV-2 variants. About the study: Donor got 5x10^10 or 1x10^11 viral particles of Ad26.COV2.S. Study-wide findings and caveats: Reported findings describe substantial breadth in spike-specific CD8+ and CD4+ T cell responses following vaccination.

Germline loops: CDR1 SEHNR, CDR2 FQNEAQ (reference sequence). The length of the CDR3 is 18 residues. Trimming shortened V by 5 bases and J by 0 bases, and 20 bases separated the two germline ends. The treatment here: 15 to 20 received Ad26.COV2.S at low or high dose, single or two shots; 5 received placebo; per-sample allocation not given. It was on day 63 after the first vaccine or placebo injection that samples were taken. On this clone itself: Its target is not known.

Repertoires were generated with immunoSEQ multiplex PCR, while TCRdb's copy carries only in-frame clones and drops some. The sample has about 410,000 clones, about 89% seen once. Sequencing used peripheral blood, obtained in a trial of Ad26.COV2.S vaccine versus placebo. This TCR was sampled from a person between 18 and 59 years old who received the Ad26.COV2.S COVID-19 vaccine or a placebo. The V gene is TRBV7-9, the J gene TRBJ2-1; possibly TRBD1 or TRBD2 for D (5 bases each). CDR3 coding DNA: TGTGCCAGCAGCACCTCCGGGGCAGCCGAATACTCCTACAATGAGCAGTTCTTC. Translating gives CASSTSGAAEYSYNEQFF.